This TCR beta chain stems from a study of cytomegalovirus exposure and HLA in healthy donors. Study-wide points: In a later analysis, TCR beta V- and J-gene trimming was associated with a missense DCLRE1C variant.

With regard to this clone: As yet, its antigen is unknown.

The study ran its PCR with 60 Vbeta and 13 Jbeta primers. Profiling relied on immunoSEQ multiplex PCR, and the TCRdb table lists in-frame clones only, not all of them. The sample lists around 280,000 clones, around 90% occurring once. Germline values: CDR1 MNHNS, CDR2 SASEGT. This CDR3 is built from 15 residues. The V and J ends lost 8 bases and 4 bases, in that order; junction bases with no gene match: 11. Source material: PBMCs. V is TRBV6-1 and J is TRBJ1-3, with 7 bases identical to TRBD1. The clonotype was recovered from a young woman in good health and CMV-seronegative. The CDR3 DNA sequence: TGTGCCAGCCCATCTAATGACAGGGCCGGAAACACCATATATTTT. Residues: CASPSNDRAGNTIYF.